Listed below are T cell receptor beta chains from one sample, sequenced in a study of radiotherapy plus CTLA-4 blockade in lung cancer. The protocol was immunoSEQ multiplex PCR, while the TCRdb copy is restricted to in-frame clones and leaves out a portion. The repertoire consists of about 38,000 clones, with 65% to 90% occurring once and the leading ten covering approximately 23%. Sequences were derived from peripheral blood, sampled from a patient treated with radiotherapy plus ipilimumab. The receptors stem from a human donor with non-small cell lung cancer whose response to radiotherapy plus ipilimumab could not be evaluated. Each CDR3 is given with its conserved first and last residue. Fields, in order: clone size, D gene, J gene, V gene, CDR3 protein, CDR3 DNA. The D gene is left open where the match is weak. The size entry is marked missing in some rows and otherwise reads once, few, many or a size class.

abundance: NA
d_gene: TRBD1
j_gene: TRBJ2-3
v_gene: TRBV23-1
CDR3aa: CASSMDRSLGDTQYF
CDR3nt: TGCGCCAGCAGTATGGACAGGTCTTTGGGGGATACGCAGTATTTT

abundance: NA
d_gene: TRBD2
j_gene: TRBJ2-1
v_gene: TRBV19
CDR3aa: CASSERERGEQFF
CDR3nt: TGTGCCAGTAGCGAGCGGGAGAGGGGTGAGCAGTTCTTC

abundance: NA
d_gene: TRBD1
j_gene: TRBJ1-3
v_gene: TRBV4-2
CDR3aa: CASSQDRPTGVSSGNTIYF
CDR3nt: TGTGCCAGCAGCCAAGACCGCCCTACAGGGGTCTCCTCTGGAAACACCATATATTTT

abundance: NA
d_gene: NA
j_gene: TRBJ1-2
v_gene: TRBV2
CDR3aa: CASSRDMNYGYTF
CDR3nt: TGTGCCAGCAGTCGCGACATGAACTATGGCTACACCTTC

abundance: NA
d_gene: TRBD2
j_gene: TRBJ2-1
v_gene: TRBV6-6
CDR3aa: CASSYELAGENEQFF
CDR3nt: TGTGCCAGCAGTTACGAGCTAGCGGGGGAAAATGAGCAGTTCTTC

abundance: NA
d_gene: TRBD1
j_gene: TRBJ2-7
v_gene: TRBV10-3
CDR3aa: CAIRDGTGGGFSGYEQYF
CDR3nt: TGTGCCATCAGAGACGGGACAGGGGGGGGATTTAGTGGCTACGAGCAGTACTTC

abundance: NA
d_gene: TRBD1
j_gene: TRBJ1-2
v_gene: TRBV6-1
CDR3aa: CASAGQGLQGYTF
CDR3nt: TGTGCCAGCGCGGGACAGGGATTACAGGGCTACACCTTC

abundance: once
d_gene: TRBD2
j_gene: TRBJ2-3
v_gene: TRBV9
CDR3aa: CASQRGVTDTQYF
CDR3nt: TGTGCCAGCCAACGGGGGGTTACAGATACGCAGTATTTT

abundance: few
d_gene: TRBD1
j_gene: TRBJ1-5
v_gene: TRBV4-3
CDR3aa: CASSQEWTGSNQPQHF
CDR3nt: TGCGCCAGCAGCCAAGAATGGACAGGGAGCAATCAGCCCCAGCATTTT

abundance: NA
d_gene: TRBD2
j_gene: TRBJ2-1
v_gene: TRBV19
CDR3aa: CASSTASGRIYNEQFF
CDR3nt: TGTGCCAGTAGTACGGCTAGCGGGAGAATCTACAATGAGCAGTTCTTC

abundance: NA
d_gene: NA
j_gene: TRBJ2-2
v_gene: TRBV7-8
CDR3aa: CASSFGAANTGELFF
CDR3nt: TGTGCCAGCAGTTTCGGAGCCGCGAACACCGGGGAGCTGTTTTTT

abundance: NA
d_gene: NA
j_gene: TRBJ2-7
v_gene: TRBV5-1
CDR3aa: CASTDTSYEQYF
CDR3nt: TGCGCCAGCACTGACACTTCCTACGAGCAGTACTTC

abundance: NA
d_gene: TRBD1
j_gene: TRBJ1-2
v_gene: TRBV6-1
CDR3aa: CASRPPGQGNGYTF
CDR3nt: TGTGCCAGCAGACCCCCGGGACAGGGGAATGGCTACACCTTC

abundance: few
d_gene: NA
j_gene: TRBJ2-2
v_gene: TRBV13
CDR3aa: CASSPRLVQTGELFF
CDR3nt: TGTGCCAGCAGCCCCCGACTAGTGCAAACCGGGGAGCTGTTTTTT

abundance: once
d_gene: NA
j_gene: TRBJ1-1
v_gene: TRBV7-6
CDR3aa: CASSLYPGELNTEAFF
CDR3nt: TGTGCCAGCAGCTTATACCCCGGGGAATTGAACACTGAAGCTTTCTTT

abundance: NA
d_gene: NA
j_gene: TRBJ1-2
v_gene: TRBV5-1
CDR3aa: CASSLGGSGGYTF
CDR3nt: TGCGCCAGCAGCTTGGGTGGGTCAGGTGGCTACACCTTC

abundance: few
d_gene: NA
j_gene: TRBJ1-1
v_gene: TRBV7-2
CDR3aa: CASSRRAGNTEAFF
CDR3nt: TGTGCCAGCAGCCGCCGGGCGGGGAACACTGAAGCTTTCTTT

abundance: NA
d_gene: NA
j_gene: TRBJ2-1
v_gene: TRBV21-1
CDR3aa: CASRKARLASNEQFF
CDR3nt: TGTGCCAGCAGGAAAGCCCGGCTAGCGAGTAATGAGCAGTTCTTC

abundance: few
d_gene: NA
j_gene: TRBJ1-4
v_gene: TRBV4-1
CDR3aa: CASSQPRTQLFF
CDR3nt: TGCGCCAGCAGCCAACCAAGGACACAACTGTTTTTT

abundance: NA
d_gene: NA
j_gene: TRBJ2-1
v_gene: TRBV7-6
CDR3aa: CASSGGGPADEQFF
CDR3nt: TGTGCCAGCAGCGGCGGGGGCCCGGCGGATGAGCAGTTCTTC

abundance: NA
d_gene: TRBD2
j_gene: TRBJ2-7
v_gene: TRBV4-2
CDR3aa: CASSQDGAGVAGEQYF
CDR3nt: TGTGCCAGCAGCCAAGATGGGGCGGGAGTGGCAGGCGAGCAGTACTTC

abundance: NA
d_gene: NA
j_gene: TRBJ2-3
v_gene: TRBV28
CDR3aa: CASSLGGVGDTQYF
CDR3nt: TGTGCCAGCAGCCTAGGGGGAGTTGGAGATACGCAGTATTTT

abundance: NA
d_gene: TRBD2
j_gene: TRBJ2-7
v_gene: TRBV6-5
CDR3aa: CASSLAGPYEQYF
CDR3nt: TGTGCCAGCAGTTTAGCGGGACCTTACGAGCAGTACTTC

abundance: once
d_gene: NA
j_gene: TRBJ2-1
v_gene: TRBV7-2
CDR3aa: CASSFSGGHNEQFF
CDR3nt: TGTGCCAGCAGCTTTTCTGGTGGGCACAATGAGCAGTTCTTC

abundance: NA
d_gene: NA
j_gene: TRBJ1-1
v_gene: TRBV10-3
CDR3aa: CAISESRVVNTEAFF
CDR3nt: TGTGCCATCAGTGAGTCGAGGGTAGTGAACACTGAAGCTTTCTTT

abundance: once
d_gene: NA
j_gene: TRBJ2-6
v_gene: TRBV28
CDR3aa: CASSPQGWWDSGANVLTF
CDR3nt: TGTGCCAGCAGTCCCCAGGGGTGGTGGGACTCTGGGGCCAACGTCCTGACTTTC

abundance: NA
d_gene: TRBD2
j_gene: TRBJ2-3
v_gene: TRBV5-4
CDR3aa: CASSLRASGNTDTQYF
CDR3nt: TGTGCCAGCAGCTTGAGGGCTAGCGGCAACACAGATACGCAGTATTTT

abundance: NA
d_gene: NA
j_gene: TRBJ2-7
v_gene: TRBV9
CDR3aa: CASSVGLVGSEQYF
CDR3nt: TGTGCCAGCAGCGTAGGCCTAGTGGGGAGTGAGCAGTACTTC

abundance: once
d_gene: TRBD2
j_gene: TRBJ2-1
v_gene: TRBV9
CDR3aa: CASSVGAGGPDNEQFF
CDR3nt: TGTGCCAGCAGCGTAGGGGCGGGAGGGCCTGACAATGAGCAGTTCTTC

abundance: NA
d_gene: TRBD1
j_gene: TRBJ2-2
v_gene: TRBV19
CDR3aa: CASRGTGGTGELFF
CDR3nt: TGTGCCAGTAGAGGGACAGGGGGAACCGGGGAGCTGTTTTTT

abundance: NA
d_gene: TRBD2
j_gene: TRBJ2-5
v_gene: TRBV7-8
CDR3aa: CASSLALAGGQETQYF
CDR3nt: TGTGCCAGCAGCTTAGCGCTAGCGGGGGGGCAAGAGACCCAGTACTTC

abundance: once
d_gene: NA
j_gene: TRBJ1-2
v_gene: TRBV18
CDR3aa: CASSKTEMYGYTF
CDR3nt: TGTGCCAGCTCAAAGACAGAAATGTATGGCTACACCTTC

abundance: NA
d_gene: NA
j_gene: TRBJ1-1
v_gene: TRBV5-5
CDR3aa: CASSLSLIRANTEAFF
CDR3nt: TGTGCCAGCAGCTTGTCCCTTATCAGGGCAAACACTGAAGCTTTCTTT

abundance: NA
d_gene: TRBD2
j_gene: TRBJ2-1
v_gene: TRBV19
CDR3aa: CASSPQLPLSGKNEQFF
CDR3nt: TGTGCCAGTAGTCCGCAGCTCCCACTTAGCGGGAAGAATGAGCAGTTCTTC

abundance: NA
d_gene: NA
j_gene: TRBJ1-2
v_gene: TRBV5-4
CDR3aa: CASSLVGDNYGYTF
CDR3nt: TGTGCCAGCAGCTTGGTAGGGGATAACTATGGCTACACCTTC

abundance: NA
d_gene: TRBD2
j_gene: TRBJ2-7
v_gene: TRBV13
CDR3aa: CASRRLAGTAYEQYF
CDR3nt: TGTGCCAGCAGACGACTAGCGGGCACCGCCTACGAGCAGTACTTC

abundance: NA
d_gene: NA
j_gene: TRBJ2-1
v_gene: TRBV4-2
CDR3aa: CASSQTPGSRSQNEQFF
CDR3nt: TGTGCCAGCAGCCAAACCCCCGGGAGTAGGTCACAGAATGAGCAGTTCTTC

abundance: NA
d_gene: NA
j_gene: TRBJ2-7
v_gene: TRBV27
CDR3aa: CASSRRDSIYEQYF
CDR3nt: TGTGCCAGCAGCCGACGGGACTCCATCTACGAGCAGTACTTC

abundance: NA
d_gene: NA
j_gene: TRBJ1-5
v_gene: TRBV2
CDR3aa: CASSPGLGNQPQHF
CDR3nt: TGTGCCAGCAGTCCGGGACTCGGGAATCAGCCCCAGCATTTT

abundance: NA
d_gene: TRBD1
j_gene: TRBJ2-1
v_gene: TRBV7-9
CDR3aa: CASSPQGATYNEQFF
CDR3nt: TGTGCCAGCAGCCCGCAGGGGGCAACCTACAATGAGCAGTTCTTC

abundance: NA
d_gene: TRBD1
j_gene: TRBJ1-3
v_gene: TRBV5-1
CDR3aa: CASSGTVGNTIYF
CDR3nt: TGCGCCAGCAGTGGGACAGTCGGAAACACCATATATTTT

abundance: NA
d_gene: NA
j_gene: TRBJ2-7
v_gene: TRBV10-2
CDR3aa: CASSVYASGVYEQYF
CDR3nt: TGCGCCAGCAGTGTTTACGCGTCAGGTGTCTACGAGCAGTACTTC

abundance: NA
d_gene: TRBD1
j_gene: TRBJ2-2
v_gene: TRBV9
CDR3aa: CASSRTGDRTGELFF
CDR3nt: TGTGCCAGCAGCCGGACAGGGGATCGGACCGGGGAGCTGTTTTTT

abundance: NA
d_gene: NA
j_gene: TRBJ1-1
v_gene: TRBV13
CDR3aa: CASSPRTGGTEAFF
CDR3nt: TGTGCCAGCAGTCCCCGGACTGGGGGGACTGAAGCTTTCTTT

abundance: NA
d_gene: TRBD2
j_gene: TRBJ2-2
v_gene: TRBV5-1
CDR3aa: CASRAGANTGELFF
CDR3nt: TGCGCCAGCAGAGCGGGAGCTAACACCGGGGAGCTGTTTTTT

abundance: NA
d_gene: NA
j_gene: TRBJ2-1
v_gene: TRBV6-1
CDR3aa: CASSQADFYEQFF
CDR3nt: TGTGCCAGCAGTCAAGCAGACTTCTATGAGCAGTTCTTC

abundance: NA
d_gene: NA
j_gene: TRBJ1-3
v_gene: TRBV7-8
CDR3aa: CASSVLKGLRGNTIYF
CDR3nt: TGTGCCAGCAGCGTGCTGAAGGGGCTTAGGGGAAACACCATATATTTT

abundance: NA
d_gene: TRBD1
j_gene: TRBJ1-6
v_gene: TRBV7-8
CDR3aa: CASSDRDRASPLHF
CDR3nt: TGTGCCAGCAGCGACCGGGACAGGGCCTCACCCCTCCACTTT

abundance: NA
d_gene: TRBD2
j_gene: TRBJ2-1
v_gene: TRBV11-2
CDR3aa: CASSPGLAGPNEQFF
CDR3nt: TGTGCCAGCAGCCCGGGACTAGCGGGTCCCAATGAGCAGTTCTTC

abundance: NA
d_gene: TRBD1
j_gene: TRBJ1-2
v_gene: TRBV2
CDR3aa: CASHGQGYGYTF
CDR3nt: TGTGCCAGCCATGGACAGGGCTATGGCTACACCTTC

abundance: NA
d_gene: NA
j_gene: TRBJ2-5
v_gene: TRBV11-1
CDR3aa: CASSAGLQETQYF
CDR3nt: TGTGCCAGCAGCGCTGGACTTCAAGAGACCCAGTACTTC

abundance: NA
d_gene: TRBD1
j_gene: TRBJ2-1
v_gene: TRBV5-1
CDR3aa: CASSLLGGTYNEQFF
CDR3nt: TGCGCCAGCAGCTTGCTAGGGGGCACCTACAATGAGCAGTTCTTC

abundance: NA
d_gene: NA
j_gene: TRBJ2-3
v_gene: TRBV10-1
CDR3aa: CASSPGHITDTQYF
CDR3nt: TGCGCCAGCAGCCCGGGACACATTACAGATACGCAGTATTTT

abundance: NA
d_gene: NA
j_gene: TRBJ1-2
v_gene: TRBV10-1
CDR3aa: CASSGNSNYGYTF
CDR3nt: TGCGCCAGCAGTGGGAACAGTAACTATGGCTACACCTTC